The 21 T cell receptor beta chains below come from one sample, sequenced in a study of graft-versus-host responses after intestinal transplantation. Assay used: immunoSEQ multiplex PCR; TCRdb lists only in-frame clones, some missing. The sample includes approximately 10,000 clones, around 93% of them seen just once. Sequenced material: PBMCs, taken around 74 days after transplant. The receptors originated from a human patient who received an intestinal transplant, so some T cells may come from the graft donor.

The chain combines TRBV4-3 with TRBJ2-1; 10 bases are a match to TRBD2. The CDR3 extends over 15 amino acids. V lost 1 base and J lost 8; bases outside the gene matches: 5. The germline CDR1 and CDR2 sequences are LGHNA and YSLEER. CDR3 residues: CASSQVRAGGHEQFF. CDR3 sequence (DNA): TGCGCCAGCAGCCAAGTCAGAGCGGGAGGGCATGAGCAGTTCTTC.

V and J are TRBV4-1 and TRBJ2-2; D is ambiguous. The germline V gene encodes CDR1 MGHRA and CDR2 YSYEKL. This CDR3 comprises 14 residues. Trimming pared 4 bases from V and 3 bases from J, leaving 9 bases between. This CDR3 reads CASSPAGYTGELFF. The CDR3 DNA reads as TGCGCCAGCAGCCCAGCAGGATACACCGGGGAGCTGTTTTTT.

The J gene is TRBJ2-1, the V gene TRBV15; 11 positions agree with TRBD2. Trimming at V came to 1 base and at J to 9 bases, leaving 5 bases not matched to a gene. Germline values: CDR1 LNHNV, CDR2 YYDKDF (reference sequence). The CDR3 loop spans 15 amino acids. This CDR3 reads CATSRVRGLAVEQFF. CDR3 bases: TGTGCCACCAGCAGAGTAAGGGGACTAGCGGTTGAGCAGTTCTTC.

CDR3 in DNA: TGTGCCAGCAGCTTGGTAAGCGGGCTGAACCCCTACGAGCAGTACTTC. As protein: CASSLVSGLNPYEQYF. The chain has TRBV5-4 and TRBJ2-7; D may be TRBD2 (6 bases). Between the trimmed V and J ends, which lost 0 bases and 2 bases, there was a span of 15 bases. The CDR3 sequence is 16 residues long. Germline-derived CDR1 and CDR2 are SGHNT and YYREEE (reference sequence).

The chain links TRBV27 to TRBJ1-6; D gene ambiguous. Germline CDR1 and CDR2: MNHEY and SMNVEV (reference sequence). The CDR3 runs 14 residues. The V gene lost 4 bases and the J gene lost 9 bases, with 13 bases spanning the gap. CDR3 residues: CASSSRDALSPLHF. CDR3 coding DNA: TGTGCCAGCAGTTCCCGAGACGCCCTTTCACCCCTCCACTTT.

V gene TRBV5-3 combines with J gene TRBJ1-5; D is undetermined. TRBV5-3 is labeled an ORF, and its function is uncertain. The CDR3 loop spans 13 amino acids. The V end lost 1 base, the J end lost 0 bases, and 2 bases lay between the germline ends. The CDR3 DNA reads as TGTGCCAGAAGCTTGTTTAGCAATCAGCCCCAGCATTTT. It is translated as CARSLFSNQPQHF.

This chain uses TRBV28 with TRBJ1-6, with D tentatively TRBD1 (6 bases). The CDR3 extends over 15 amino acids. Between the trimmed V and J ends, which lost 3 bases and 4 bases, there was a span of 10 bases. Germline V gene lookup returns CDR1 MDHEN and CDR2 SYDVKM. In DNA, the CDR3 is TGTGCCAGCAGTTTGAAGGGGGGTTATAATTCACCCCTCCACTTT. This translates into CASSLKGGYNSPLHF.

The chain recombines TRBV5-1 with TRBJ2-7, with D unresolved. The length of the CDR3 is 13 residues. CDR1 and CDR2 from the germline V gene are SGHRS and YFSETQ. Trimming cost V 2 bases and J 2 bases, with 8 bases left between them. The CDR3, as DNA: TGCGCCAGCAGCTTCCACTACCCCTACGAGCAGTACTTC. Translating gives CASSFHYPYEQYF.

This chain links TRBV4-1 with TRBJ2-3; D gene uncertain. CDR1 is MGHRA and CDR2 is YSYEKL in the germline V gene. V was shortened by 1 base and J by 3 bases, with 11 bases between the two germline ends. The CDR3 has 15 residues. The CDR3 is CASSQVGLQTDTQYF. Written as DNA, the CDR3 is TGCGCCAGCAGCCAAGTGGGCCTGCAAACAGATACGCAGTATTTT.

This clone was detected once. J is TRBJ2-7 and V is TRBV7-8; 7 positions agree with TRBD1. Germline values: CDR1 SGHVS, CDR2 FQNEAQ. This CDR3 is built from 16 residues. The J segment lost 5 bases and the V segment lost 1 base, leaving 11 bases of the junction unmatched. The CDR3: CASSLGRQGKGNEQYF. The CDR3 nucleotides read TGTGCCAGCAGCTTAGGGAGACAGGGAAAAGGGAACGAGCAGTACTTC.

The CDR3 loop is CAWSARGALIGEQFF. CDR3 DNA: TGTGCCTGGAGTGCAAGGGGAGCCCTCATAGGGGAGCAGTTCTTC. The V gene is TRBV30, the J gene TRBJ2-1; D may correspond to TRBD1 or TRBD2 (5 bases each). CDR3 size: 15 residues. Germline V lookup: CDR1 GTSNPN, CDR2 SVGIG (reference sequence). V lost 1 base and J 10 bases, leaving 20 bases between the germline ends.

The chain links TRBV2 to TRBJ2-5; maybe TRBD2 (5 bases). The DNA end favors TRBJ2-7, so the J call may be wrong. The CDR3 length is 17 residues. Germline-derived CDR1 and CDR2 are SNHLY and FYNNEI. CDR3 sequence: CASSEAPLEARVYEQYF. CDR3 coding DNA: TGTGCCAGCAGTGAAGCTCCCCTGGAGGCGAGAGTCTACGAGCAGTACTTC.

This chain joins TRBV5-5 and TRBJ1-2; D uncertain. V gave up 2 bases and J gave up 2 bases, with 10 bases separating them. Germline values: CDR1 SGHKS, CDR2 YYEKEE (reference sequence). This CDR3 comprises 14 residues. Here the CDR3 reads CASSFLRENYGYTF. CDR3 DNA sequence: TGTGCCAGCAGCTTTTTGAGGGAGAACTATGGCTACACCTTC.

This rearrangement joins TRBV5-4 to TRBJ2-3; TRBD1 might be the D (6 bases). The CDR3 is 14 residues long. V dropped 3 bases and J dropped 5 bases, with 13 bases sitting between them. The V gene's germline CDR1 is SGHNT and CDR2 YYREEE (reference sequence). The CDR3 coding sequence is TGTGCCAGCAGCTCCCGGCCAGGGGTAGATACGCAGTATTTT. Translating gives CASSSRPGVDTQYF.

V is TRBV9 and J is TRBJ2-1; D is undetermined. Germline CDR1 SGDLS, CDR2 YYNGEE. This CDR3 is built from 14 residues. With 0 bases removed from V and 6 bases from J, the gap between germline ends came to 10 bases. CDR3 amino acids: CASSVAGIFNEQFF. The DNA of the CDR3 is TGTGCCAGCAGCGTAGCAGGCATCTTCAATGAGCAGTTCTTC.

This clone appeared a few times. The rearrangement uses TRBV5-1 and TRBJ1-5, with D possibly TRBD1 on 5 matching bases. The germline V and J ends were trimmed by 0 bases and 5 bases, with 15 bases remaining between them. This CDR3 comprises 16 residues. Germline assignment: CDR1 SGHRS and CDR2 YFSETQ. As DNA, the CDR3 is TGCGCCAGCAGCTTGGATGGGACGGGGGGATATCAGCCCCAGCATTTT. It codes for CASSLDGTGGYQPQHF.

This clone was seen a single time. The rearrangement joins TRBV28 to TRBJ1-2; no clear D. Germline V lookup: CDR1 MDHEN, CDR2 SYDVKM. This CDR3 has 10 residues. V was pared by 6 bases and J by 4 bases, with 3 bases between. CDR3 sequence reads: CASRGYGYTF. Written as DNA, the CDR3 is TGTGCCAGCAGGGGCTATGGCTACACCTTC.

The genes are TRBV12-2 and TRBJ1-1; the table's D gene call, TRBD1, was not cross checked with the DNA. TRBV12-2 is annotated as a pseudogene. The CDR3 is 18 residues long. CDR3 DNA: TGTGCAAGTCGCTTAGCCTCGACAGGGGGCGGCACGAACACTGAAGCTTTCTTT. It yields the protein CASRLASTGGGTNTEAFF.

The rearrangement uses TRBV4-1 and TRBJ2-3; 9 bases align to TRBD2. The germline V gene encodes CDR1 MGHRA and CDR2 YSYEKL. The length of the CDR3 is 16 residues. V lost 5 bases to trimming and J lost 6 bases; unmatched junction nucleotides: 12. The CDR3 here is CASSFFSGSPGDTQYF. The DNA for the CDR3 is TGCGCCAGCAGCTTCTTTAGCGGGAGCCCTGGGGATACGCAGTATTTT.

The J gene is TRBJ2-7, the V gene TRBV4-3; no definite D call. The CDR3 length is 12 residues. Trimming pared 1 base from V and 4 bases from J, leaving 5 bases between. The germline CDR1 and CDR2 sequences are LGHNA and YSLEER. The DNA of the CDR3 is TGCGCCAGCAGCCAAGCGCGTTACGAGCAGTACTTC. Translated, it gives CASSQARYEQYF.

The V and J genes are TRBV19 and TRBJ1-2; 8 nucleotides align to TRBD1. J lost 2 bases, V lost 3 bases, and 2 bases had no gene match. The CDR3 is 14 residues long. Germline V gives CDR1 LNHDA, CDR2 SQIVND (reference sequence). CDR3 loop: CASSIDRGNYGYTF. CDR3 sequence (DNA): TGTGCCAGTAGTATCGACAGGGGAAACTATGGCTACACCTTC.